Presented here are 23 T cell receptor beta chains from one specimen sequenced in a study of OX40 agonist ivuxolimab in advanced cancers. Only in-frame clones appear in the TCRdb table, and some are missing; sequencing was by immunoSEQ multiplex PCR. The sample carries roughly 130,000 clones, over 85% recorded once. This specimen was CD4+ or CD8+ T cells sorted from blood, taken in a trial of the OX40 agonist ivuxolimab. The receptors derive from an adult with an advanced solid tumor such as melanoma, head and neck, liver or kidney cancer.

V and J are TRBV28 and TRBJ1-2; a weak D match, TRBD1 (5 bases). This CDR3 has 12 amino acids. The V end was cut by 7 bases, the J end by 3 bases, with 9 bases between. CDR1 and CDR2 (germline): MDHEN, SYDVKM. The CDR3 is CASKRGDYGYTF. The CDR3 coding sequence is TGTGCCAGCAAGCGGGGGGACTATGGCTACACCTTC.

This chain uses TRBV29-1 with TRBJ1-3; 12 bases map to TRBD1. Germline V CDR1 and CDR2: SQVTM, ANQGSEA. J lost 3 bases, V lost 1 base, and 10 bases had no gene match. This CDR3 region has 18 residues. For the CDR3, the DNA is TGCAGCGTTGAAGTCCCGGGACAGGGGGCGTCGTTTGGAAACACCATATATTTT. This codes for CSVEVPGQGASFGNTIYF.

V usage is TRBV7-7 and J usage is TRBJ1-1, with D unclear. Germline assignment: CDR1 SSHAT and CDR2 FNYEAQ (reference sequence). The CDR3 runs 13 residues. V shed 3 bases and J shed 2 bases, with 7 bases lying between them. The CDR3 is CASSLLRNTEAFF. CDR3 nucleotide sequence: TGTGCCAGCAGCTTGCTGAGAAACACTGAAGCTTTCTTT. The full variable domain, rest sourced from reference TRBV7-7 and TRBJ1-1, is GAGVSQSPRYKVTKRGQDVTLRCDPISSHATLYWYQQALGQGPEFLTYFNYEAQPDKSGLPSDRFSAERPEGSISTLTIQRTEQRDSAMYRCASSLLRNTEAFFGQGTRLTVV.

The rearrangement links TRBV5-6 to TRBJ1-3; 10 bases match TRBD1. Trimming cost V 2 bases and J 3 bases; bases outside gene matches: 5. The CDR3 covers 16 residues. Germline values: CDR1 SGHDT, CDR2 YYEEEE. The DNA of the CDR3 is TGTGCCAGCAGCTTCGGACAGGGGGAGGTTGGAAACACCATATATTTT. Translation: CASSFGQGEVGNTIYF.

This sequence joins TRBV19 and TRBJ2-1; 14 bases are a match to TRBD2. This CDR3 is 16 amino acids long. V was pared by 3 bases and J by 10 bases, with 8 bases of the junction left unmatched. The V gene's germline CDR1 is LNHDA and CDR2 SQIVND (reference sequence). The CDR3 sequence is CASSMRLAGGPDEQFF. The CDR3 DNA reads as TGTGCCAGTAGTATGCGACTAGCGGGAGGGCCTGACGAGCAGTTCTTC.

A few counts support this clone. J is TRBJ1-2 and V is TRBV10-3; 9 bases agree with TRBD1. In germline, CDR1 is ENHRY, CDR2 SYGVKD. CDR3 size: 14 residues. J lost 3 bases, V lost 6 bases, and 5 bases had no gene match. The CDR3 region is CAIRLGQGHYGYTF. CDR3 coding DNA: TGTGCCATCAGACTAGGACAGGGGCACTATGGCTACACCTTC.

V gene TRBV7-2 combines with J gene TRBJ2-7; D not certain. Trimming removed 1 base from V and 2 bases from J, with 12 bases in between. The CDR3 sequence is 15 residues long. Germline V gene data show CDR1 as SGHTA and CDR2 as FQGNSA. This chain's CDR3 is CASSLGNRVTYEQYF. The CDR3 DNA follows: TGTGCCAGCAGCTTAGGAAATAGAGTGACCTACGAGCAGTACTTC. Filled out from reference TRBV7-2 and TRBJ2-7, the complete variable domain reads GAGVSQSPSNKVTEKGKDVELRCDPISGHTALYWYRQSLGQGLEFLIYFQGNSAPDKSGLPSDRFSAERTGGSVSTLTIQRTQQEDSAVYLCASSLGNRVTYEQYFGPGTRLTVT.

The chain links TRBV6-5 to TRBJ2-7, with 11 positions matching TRBD2. The germline V gene has CDR1 MNHEY and CDR2 SVGAGI. Trimming cost V 2 bases and J 0 bases; bases outside gene matches: 3. CDR3 length: 16 amino acids. For the CDR3, the DNA is TGTGCCAGCAGTTACATAGCGGGAGGGGGCTCCTACGAGCAGTACTTC. Its protein product is CASSYIAGGGSYEQYF.

The V gene is TRBV11-2, the J gene TRBJ2-1, with D tentatively TRBD1 or TRBD2 (5 bases each). The CDR3 has 16 amino acids. The V and J ends lost 5 bases and 0 bases respectively, with 14 bases between them. Germline V gene lookup returns CDR1 SGHAT and CDR2 FQNNGV. DNA for the CDR3: TGTGCCAGCAGCAATGGGGCTAGCTTCTCCTACAATGAGCAGTTCTTC. Translation gives CASSNGASFSYNEQFF. The complete variable domain, with remaining parts taken from reference TRBV11-2 and TRBJ2-1, reads EAGVAQSPRYKIIEKRQSVAFWCNPISGHATLYWYQQILGQGPKLLIQFQNNGVVDDSQLPKDRFSAERLKGVDSTLKIQPAKLEDSAVYLCASSNGASFSYNEQFFGPGTRLTVL.

The chain combines TRBV5-1 with TRBJ2-1, with 11 positions matching TRBD2. The CDR3 contains 16 residues. Germline CDR1 and CDR2: SGHRS and YFSETQ. After removal of 0 bases from V and 8 bases from J, the junction contained 7 bases not matched to a gene. The CDR3 nucleotides are TGCGCCAGCAGCTTGGAGAGACTAGCGGGACTCGATGAGCAGTTCTTC. It is translated as CASSLERLAGLDEQFF.

The chain is built from TRBV7-8 and TRBJ1-5, with D unclear. V was shortened by 2 bases and J by 4 bases, with 12 bases between the two germline ends. Germline CDR1 SGHVS, CDR2 FQNEAQ. The CDR3 runs 15 residues. The DNA of the CDR3 is TGTGCCAGCAGCTTACGTGTTCACCGGAATCAGCCCCAGCATTTT. Its protein product is CASSLRVHRNQPQHF.

V gene TRBV19 combines with J gene TRBJ2-1; D possibly uses TRBD1 or TRBD2 (6 bases each). Germline assignment: CDR1 LNHDA and CDR2 SQIVND (reference sequence). CDR3 length: 16 residues. Trimming removed 3 bases from V and 2 bases from J, with 14 bases in between. The DNA for the CDR3 is TGTGCCAGTAGTATGCGGAGAAGGGGGGCCTACAATGAGCAGTTCTTC. Protein sequence: CASSMRRRGAYNEQFF.

The chain links TRBV2 to TRBJ2-7; 7 bases agree with TRBD1. The junction had 8 bases not matched to a gene; V was cut back by 3 bases and J by 3 bases. Germline V gene sequence: CDR1 SNHLY, CDR2 FYNNEI. This CDR3 is 15 amino acids long. The CDR3 protein is CASSEDAGGIYEQYF. The CDR3, as DNA: TGTGCCAGCAGTGAGGATGCAGGGGGAATCTACGAGCAGTACTTC.

The chain couples TRBV30 to TRBJ2-1; the match to TRBD2 covers 12 bases. J was trimmed by 5 bases and V by 1 base; bases with no gene match: 3. This CDR3 is 15 amino acids long. Germline V lookup: CDR1 GTSNPN, CDR2 SVGIG (reference sequence). In DNA form, the CDR3 reads TGTGCCTGGAGTGATCCTAGCGGGGGGGACAATGAGCAGTTCTTC. It yields the protein CAWSDPSGGDNEQFF.

The chain recombines TRBV9 with TRBJ2-1; possible D gene TRBD2, 5 bases. V dropped 2 bases and J dropped 0 bases, with 12 bases sitting between them. The germline gives CDR1 SGDLS, CDR2 YYNGEE. The CDR3 totals 16 residues. As DNA, the CDR3 is TGTGCCAGCAGCGTCCGAGCGGTAAACTCCTACAATGAGCAGTTCTTC. Residues: CASSVRAVNSYNEQFF.

The gene calls are TRBV27 and TRBJ2-2; TRBD2 matches at 8 bases. Germline CDR1 reads MNHEY; CDR2 reads SMNVEV (reference sequence). CDR3 length equals 15 residues. The V and J ends lost 6 bases and 7 bases, in that order; junction bases with no gene match: 10. CDR3 DNA sequence: TGTGCCAGCAGCTACGGACTAGCATTAGGCGGGGAGCTGTTTTTT. Translated, it gives CASSYGLALGGELFF.

The chain employs TRBV18 and TRBJ2-1; 9 bases match TRBD2. The CDR3 consists of 16 residues. Germline assignment: CDR1 KGHSH and CDR2 LQKENI. With V trimmed by 2 bases and J by 6 bases, 8 bases remained unmatched. DNA of the CDR3: TGTGCCAGCTCACCATTAGCGGGAGTAGGCGTCAATGAGCAGTTCTTC. Encoded protein: CASSPLAGVGVNEQFF.

This chain uses TRBV27 with TRBJ1-6; D may be TRBD1 (6 bases). The germline V gene has CDR1 MNHEY and CDR2 SMNVEV (reference sequence). Trimming pared 8 bases from V and 10 bases from J, leaving 21 bases between. This CDR3 comprises 15 residues. The DNA for the CDR3 is TGTGCCAGCGGTCCGCTCGGGGGGCTGGAGTCACCCCTCCACTTT. Residues: CASGPLGGLESPLHF.

V is TRBV7-9 and J is TRBJ1-2; D is unclear. V lost 1 base and J 7 bases, leaving 13 bases between the germline ends. CDR1 is SEHNR and CDR2 is FQNEAQ in the germline V gene (reference sequence). The CDR3 extends over 14 amino acids. CDR3 region: CASSLVTGLAGYTF. The DNA for the CDR3 is TGTGCCAGCAGCTTAGTGACTGGGCTCGCTGGCTACACCTTC.

The chain carries TRBV7-8 and TRBJ1-5; 8 nucleotides line up with TRBD1. The CDR3 runs 14 residues. The J segment lost 9 bases and the V segment lost 3 bases, leaving 7 bases of the junction unmatched. Looked up from germline, CDR1 is SGHVS and CDR2 is FQNEAQ. CDR3: CASSFRGRRGPQHF. In DNA form, the CDR3 reads TGTGCCAGCAGCTTCAGGGGGCGCCGGGGGCCCCAGCATTTT.

The rearrangement links TRBV6-1 to TRBJ1-1; unclear D gene. Per the germline V gene, CDR1 is MNHNS and CDR2 is SASEGT. Trimming cost V 1 base and J 3 bases, with 9 bases left between them. This CDR3 spans 14 amino acids. CDR3 coding DNA: TGTGCCAGCAGTGAAGGTCGAGGTTACACTGAAGCTTTCTTT. The encoded protein is CASSEGRGYTEAFF.

The table lists this clone with a count of one. The chain links TRBV15 to TRBJ1-3; TRBD1 is a possible D gene (5 bases). CDR3 length equals 17 residues. Germline CDR1 reads LNHNV; CDR2 reads YYDKDF (reference sequence). The V end was cut by 0 bases, the J end by 4 bases, with 16 bases between. The CDR3 loop reads CATSREPGTQAGNTIYF. The CDR3 DNA reads TGTGCCACCAGCAGAGAGCCCGGGACGCAGGCAGGAAACACCATATATTTT. Looking up the rest from reference TRBV15 and TRBJ1-3 gives the full variable domain: DAMVIQNPRYQVTQFGKPVTLSCSQTLNHNVMYWYQQKSSQAPKLLFHYYDKDFNNEADTPDNFQSRRPNTSFCFLDIRSPGLGDTAMYLCATSREPGTQAGNTIYFGEGSWLTVV.

The rearrangement joins TRBV18 to TRBJ2-7, with TRBD1 matching 12 bases. Germline trimming cut 3 bases from V and 2 bases from J; bases unmatched to any gene: 2. The CDR3 totals 15 residues. From germline, CDR1 is KGHSH and CDR2 LQKENI. CDR3 protein: CASSPGTGGAYEQYF. CDR3 in DNA: TGTGCCAGCTCACCCGGGACAGGGGGCGCCTACGAGCAGTACTTC.